One and the same sample provided the 24 T cell receptor beta chains below, sequenced in a study of T cell responses to AZD1222 COVID-19 vaccine. The assay was immunoSEQ multiplex PCR, and TCRdb's table has in-frame clones only and misses some. Of roughly 130,000 clones in the sample, roughly 90% were seen once. Sample: peripheral blood, taken 28 days after the second AZD1222 dose. The source of these receptors is an adult who received the AZD1222 COVID-19 vaccine.

The CDR3 DNA is TGTGCCAGCAGCTTAGGCTCTGGCGGCGTCTATGGCTACACCTTC. Translating it yields CASSLGSGGVYGYTF. V and J are TRBV5-6 and TRBJ1-2; D gene ambiguous. The CDR3 spans 15 residues. V lost 2 bases, J lost 4 bases, and 15 bases lay in between. Germline V CDR1 and CDR2: SGHDT, YYEEEE.

This chain connects TRBV2 to TRBJ2-7; perhaps TRBD1 as D (6 bases). The ends were cut back, 10 bases at V and 1 base at J, with 17 bases in the middle. The germline V gene encodes CDR1 SNHLY and CDR2 FYNNEI. This CDR3 spans 14 amino acids. CDR3: CANKQGRPSYEQYF. The CDR3 DNA follows: TGTGCCAATAAACAGGGCCGGCCGTCCTACGAGCAGTACTTC.

The genes are TRBV6-5 and TRBJ2-7; 8 bases map to TRBD2. This CDR3 is 16 amino acids long. Germline V lookup: CDR1 MNHEY, CDR2 SVGAGI. The V gene end was trimmed by 0 bases and the J gene end by 3 bases; junction bases not matched to a gene: 7. CDR3 amino acids: CASSYSQLAGHYEQYF. The CDR3 nucleotides are TGTGCCAGCAGTTACTCACAGCTAGCGGGCCACTACGAGCAGTACTTC.

The J gene is TRBJ2-7, the V gene TRBV27; 8 bases align to TRBD2. V lost 1 base to trimming and J lost 4 bases; unmatched junction nucleotides: 6. Germline V gene lookup returns CDR1 MNHEY and CDR2 SMNVEV (reference sequence). The length of the CDR3 is 15 residues. The CDR3: CASSLLRGRLYEQYF. CDR3 nucleotide sequence: TGTGCCAGCAGTTTATTGCGCGGGAGGTTATACGAGCAGTACTTC.

The chain recombines TRBV2 with TRBJ1-6; 7 bases map to TRBD1. V shed 3 bases, J shed 7 bases, and the junction held 6 bases outside the gene matches. CDR1 and CDR2 (germline): SNHLY, FYNNEI. The CDR3 has 15 amino acids. CDR3 residues: CASSDPAGGNSPLHF. Written as DNA, the CDR3 is TGTGCCAGCAGTGATCCGGCAGGGGGGAATTCACCCCTCCACTTT.

The chain joins TRBV7-6 to TRBJ1-6; tentatively, D is TRBD1 (6 bases). CDR1 is SGHVS, CDR2 FNYEAQ, per germline. The CDR3 extends over 15 amino acids. Trimming cost V 3 bases and J 10 bases, with 16 bases left between them. CDR3: CASSLGWQGQSPLHF. The CDR3 DNA sequence: TGTGCCAGCAGCTTGGGTTGGCAGGGGCAGTCACCCCTCCACTTT.

This clone was detected only a few times. The chain combines TRBV6-2 or TRBV6-3 with TRBJ1-6, with no clear D. V lost 4 bases to trimming and J lost 16 bases, with 11 bases between them. Germline CDR1 and CDR2: MNHEY and SVGEGT. The CDR3 loop spans 11 amino acids. CDR3 nucleotides: TGTGCCAGCAGTTTTGGAGGGTCTCTCCACTTT. Its translation is CASSFGGSLHF.

The rearrangement links TRBV7-2 to TRBJ2-3, with 15 bases lining up with TRBD2. Germline V gene data show CDR1 as SGHTA and CDR2 as FQGNSA. V was pared by 5 bases and J by 2 bases, with 8 bases of the junction left unmatched. The CDR3 length is 18 residues. The CDR3 sequence is CASSPGLAGGPDTDTQYF. DNA of the CDR3: TGTGCCAGCAGCCCAGGACTAGCGGGAGGGCCTGACACAGATACGCAGTATTTT.

The gene calls are TRBV19 and TRBJ2-3, with 9 bases fitting TRBD1. V shed 3 bases and J 2 bases; nucleotides not matched to a gene: 3. The CDR3 spans 15 residues. The germline V gene encodes CDR1 LNHDA and CDR2 SQIVND (reference sequence). DNA for the CDR3: TGTGCCAGTAGTATCGACAGGGGGATCACAGATACGCAGTATTTT. Amino acids: CASSIDRGITDTQYF.

The rearrangement joins TRBV14 to TRBJ2-7; possibly TRBD1 for D (5 bases). Germline lookup yields CDR1 SGHDN and CDR2 FVKESK. This CDR3 is built from 14 residues. V was cut by 6 bases and J by 1 base, with 13 bases left in between. CDR3 sequence reads: CASRASQGSYEQYF. The CDR3 DNA reads TGTGCCAGCAGAGCCTCTCAGGGATCCTACGAGCAGTACTTC.

This rearrangement joins TRBV21-1 to TRBJ2-1; whether TRBD2, the table's D call, matches the DNA was not checked. TRBV21-1 is tagged as a pseudogene. The CDR3 runs 15 residues. The CDR3 sequence is CATPTGKGSYNEQFF. Written as DNA, the CDR3 is TGTGCCACTCCTACGGGAAAGGGCTCCTACAATGAGCAGTTCTTC.

The chain recombines TRBV14 with TRBJ2-1; TRBD2 matches at 7 bases. Trimming cost V 6 bases and J 13 bases; bases outside gene matches: 9. The germline V gene encodes CDR1 SGHDN and CDR2 FVKESK. The CDR3 loop spans 12 amino acids. The CDR3 loop is CASSYVGTTQFF. CDR3 sequence (DNA): TGTGCCAGCAGTTACGTGGGGACTACTCAGTTCTTC.

This chain joins TRBV6-5 and TRBJ1-5; no firm D call. This CDR3 contains 14 residues. Germline V gene data show CDR1 as MNHEY and CDR2 as SVGAGI. Trimming took 5 bases from V and 4 from J, leaving 12 bases between them. The CDR3 loop is CASSSSRTNQPQHF. CDR3 nucleotide sequence: TGTGCCAGCAGTAGCAGCCGAACAAATCAGCCCCAGCATTTT.

V gene TRBV28 combines with J gene TRBJ2-1; 7 bases map to TRBD1. The CDR3 has 18 residues. Germline V gene sequence: CDR1 MDHEN, CDR2 SYDVKM. V lost 4 bases, J lost 0 bases, and 12 bases stayed unmatched. The CDR3 loop reads CASSSPETGKSSYNEQFF. The CDR3 nucleotides read TGTGCCAGCAGTTCCCCCGAGACAGGGAAGAGCTCCTACAATGAGCAGTTCTTC.

The chain links TRBV7-2 to TRBJ1-4; D is possibly TRBD1 (5 bases). There are 17 residues in the CDR3. CDR1 and CDR2 from the germline V gene are SGHTA and FQGNSA. V dropped 1 base and J dropped 2 bases, with 14 bases sitting between them. Written as DNA, the CDR3 is TGTGCCAGCAGCTTAGTCCGGGGGGAGGGGACTAATGAAAAACTGTTTTTT. As protein: CASSLVRGEGTNEKLFF.

The gene calls are TRBV14 and TRBJ2-7; D is unclear. The germline gives CDR1 SGHDN, CDR2 FVKESK. Trimming removed 0 bases at V and 1 base at J, with 4 bases between. This CDR3 region has 13 residues. The chain's CDR3 is CASSQDSSYEQYF. The CDR3 nucleotides are TGTGCCAGCAGCCAAGACAGTTCCTACGAGCAGTACTTC.

The gene calls are TRBV5-6 and TRBJ2-7; 8 bases are shared with TRBD2. Germline-derived CDR1 and CDR2 are SGHDT and YYEEEE. The J segment lost 6 bases and the V segment lost 4 bases, leaving 3 bases of the junction unmatched. This CDR3 region has 12 residues. CDR3 amino acids: CASSHGRAEQYF. In nucleotides, the CDR3 is TGTGCCAGCAGCCACGGGAGGGCCGAGCAGTACTTC.

This sequence joins TRBV12-3 or TRBV12-4 and TRBJ1-1, with a tentative D call TRBD1 (6 bases). This CDR3 has 13 amino acids. Trimming took 4 bases from V and 5 from J, leaving 11 bases between them. The CDR3 is CASSSLDSTEAFF. Here the CDR3 DNA reads TGTGCCAGCAGTTCCTTGGACAGTACTGAAGCTTTCTTT.

The V gene is TRBV19, the J gene TRBJ1-2; 9 bases are shared with TRBD1. Trimming cost V 5 bases and J 1 base; bases outside gene matches: 5. Germline values: CDR1 LNHDA, CDR2 SQIVND (reference sequence). CDR3 length equals 15 residues. CDR3 sequence reads: CASSSRTGDNYGYTF. For the CDR3, the DNA is TGTGCCAGTAGTTCTCGGACAGGGGATAACTATGGCTACACCTTC.

This chain uses TRBV7-9 with TRBJ2-2; TRBD1 is a possible D gene (6 bases). This CDR3 has 13 residues. V lost 3 bases, J lost 7 bases, and 9 bases lay in between. The germline CDR1 and CDR2 sequences are SEHNR and FQNEAQ (reference sequence). In DNA, the CDR3 is TGTGCCAGCAGCTTGTACAGGGACGGGGAGCTGTTTTTT. Protein: CASSLYRDGELFF.

CDR3 coding DNA: TGTGCCAGCAGCGAGGACAGGGAGGGGAGGAAAGCTTTCTTT. Translation: CASSEDREGRKAFF. The genes are TRBV9 and TRBJ1-1; the match to TRBD1 covers 8 bases. This CDR3 region has 14 residues. After removal of 3 bases from V and 9 bases from J, the junction contained 10 bases not matched to a gene. The V gene's germline CDR1 is SGDLS and CDR2 YYNGEE.

The V and J genes are TRBV4-2 and TRBJ1-3, with D maybe TRBD1 (6 bases). Trimming removed 3 bases from V and 1 base from J, with 10 bases in between. CDR3 size: 15 residues. Germline V gene sequence: CDR1 LGHNA, CDR2 YNFKEQ. Written as DNA, the CDR3 is TGTGCCAGCAGCCAGGAAGGGACATCTGGAAACACCATATATTTT. Protein product: CASSQEGTSGNTIYF.

This chain connects TRBV18 to TRBJ2-7, with 7 nucleotides matching TRBD2. V shed 1 base, J shed 0 bases, and the junction held 3 bases outside the gene matches. There are 15 residues in the CDR3. Germline V gene lookup returns CDR1 KGHSH and CDR2 LQKENI. CDR3: CASSPLGGGSYEQYF. CDR3 in DNA: TGTGCCAGCTCACCACTGGGGGGGGGCTCCTACGAGCAGTACTTC.

The V call is TRBV4-1, the J call TRBJ1-1; D may be TRBD1 (6 bases). The CDR3 consists of 14 residues. The germline gives CDR1 MGHRA, CDR2 YSYEKL. Trimming shortened V by 3 bases and J by 8 bases, and 16 bases separated the two germline ends. DNA of the CDR3: TGCGCCAGCAGCCAGTTCGGGACATCTCCAGAAGCTTTCTTT. It translates to CASSQFGTSPEAFF.